Listed below are T cell receptor beta chains from one sample, sequenced in a study of tumor-infiltrating lymphocytes in primary liver carcinoma. MiXCR was run by TCRdb on the multiplex PCR reads, yielding one entry per CDR3 protein. The data hold approximately 330,000 distinct CDR3 sequences, with about two thirds observed a single time. Sequencing input: peripheral blood. These TCRs come from a man in his forties with primary liver carcinoma and hepatitis B virus infection. Each CDR3 is given with its conserved first and last residue. A row's size may be missing; if present it is once, few, many or a size class.

V gene: TRBV6-5
CDR3 length: 16
clone size: .
CDR3 protein: CASIYASGEAYNEQFF

V gene: TRBV18
CDR3 length: 15
clone size: .
CDR3 protein: CASSLTGQGLDTQYF

V gene: TRBV4-2
CDR3 length: 14
clone size: once
CDR3 protein: CASSQTSGSYEQFF

V gene: TRBV28
CDR3 length: 12
clone size: .
CDR3 protein: CASSRDVNEQYF

V gene: TRBV11-2
CDR3 length: 16
clone size: many
CDR3 protein: CASSLVSAGAGNEQFF

V gene: TRBV5-4
CDR3 length: 15
clone size: .
CDR3 protein: CASSLSSSGVGEQYF

V gene: TRBV11-2
CDR3 length: 15
clone size: .
CDR3 protein: CAGSLGQARSYEQYF

V gene: TRBV24-1
CDR3 length: 11
clone size: few
CDR3 protein: CATSDAGRYTF

V gene: TRBV12-3/TRBV12-4
CDR3 length: 17
clone size: many
CDR3 protein: CASSWSVAGATGDEQFF

V gene: TRBV5-5
CDR3 length: 15
clone size: .
CDR3 protein: CACSFFAGGPYEQYF

V gene: TRBV5-1
CDR3 length: 15
clone size: once
CDR3 protein: CASSFGAIQVPRLHF

V gene: TRBV4-3
CDR3 length: 16
clone size: once
CDR3 protein: CAGSQGAAGNTGELFF

V gene: TRBV6-5
CDR3 length: 14
clone size: once
CDR3 protein: CDSRREVGTDTQYF

V gene: TRBV6-5
CDR3 length: 16
clone size: .
CDR3 protein: CASSTIRTGMATEAFF

V gene: TRBV6-5
CDR3 length: 15
clone size: .
CDR3 protein: CASSATGGAGDTQYF

V gene: TRBV7-9
CDR3 length: 15
clone size: once
CDR3 protein: CTSSLDRLNNEKLFF

V gene: TRBV11-2
CDR3 length: 14
clone size: .
CDR3 protein: CARGYGQNTGELFF

V gene: TRBV6-1
CDR3 length: 14
clone size: few
CDR3 protein: CASSDGQGAAEQYF

V gene: TRBV28
CDR3 length: 13
clone size: .
CDR3 protein: CVSSFDRFNEQYF

V gene: TRBV10-2
CDR3 length: 15
clone size: .
CDR3 protein: CASSEGRRSNQPQHF

V gene: TRBV5-1
CDR3 length: 14
clone size: .
CDR3 protein: CASRRDRTNEKLFF

V gene: TRBV29-1
CDR3 length: 15
clone size: .
CDR3 protein: CCVPSTSARTDTQYF

V gene: TRBV4-2
CDR3 length: 18
clone size: .
CDR3 protein: CASRQILVTGDSPGELFF

V gene: TRBV15
CDR3 length: 12
clone size: .
CDR3 protein: CATSRTDTEAFF

V gene: TRBV11-2
CDR3 length: 13
clone size: once
CDR3 protein: CASSIGLANEQFF

V gene: TRBV5-1
CDR3 length: 15
clone size: .
CDR3 protein: CASSFTGAQYNEQFF

V gene: TRBV11-2
CDR3 length: 14
clone size: .
CDR3 protein: CASTSSSGVNVLAF

V gene: TRBV11-2
CDR3 length: 16
clone size: .
CDR3 protein: CASSPTPGTGAYEQYF

V gene: TRBV6-5
CDR3 length: 15
clone size: many
CDR3 protein: CASSYGGGIYYEQYF

V gene: TRBV5-4
CDR3 length: 16
clone size: many
CDR3 protein: CASSSGLAGVYNEQFF

V gene: TRBV6-6
CDR3 length: 16
clone size: few
CDR3 protein: CASRIATGHSQETQYF

V gene: TRBV4-2
CDR3 length: 14
clone size: many
CDR3 protein: CASSQDWHTGELFF

V gene: TRBV11-2
CDR3 length: 14
clone size: many
CDR3 protein: CASSLLGYNSPLHF

V gene: TRBV28
CDR3 length: 15
clone size: .
CDR3 protein: CASRSGPGARQPQHF

V gene: TRBV19
CDR3 length: 16
clone size: few
CDR3 protein: CASSRDSGIRGNEQFF

V gene: TRBV7-9
CDR3 length: 16
clone size: once
CDR3 protein: CASSPPSGLHTDTQYF

V gene: TRBV12-3/TRBV12-4
CDR3 length: 15
clone size: once
CDR3 protein: CASSLVGDSQETQYF

V gene: TRBV20-1
CDR3 length: 14
clone size: .
CDR3 protein: CSAREEKSFYEQYF